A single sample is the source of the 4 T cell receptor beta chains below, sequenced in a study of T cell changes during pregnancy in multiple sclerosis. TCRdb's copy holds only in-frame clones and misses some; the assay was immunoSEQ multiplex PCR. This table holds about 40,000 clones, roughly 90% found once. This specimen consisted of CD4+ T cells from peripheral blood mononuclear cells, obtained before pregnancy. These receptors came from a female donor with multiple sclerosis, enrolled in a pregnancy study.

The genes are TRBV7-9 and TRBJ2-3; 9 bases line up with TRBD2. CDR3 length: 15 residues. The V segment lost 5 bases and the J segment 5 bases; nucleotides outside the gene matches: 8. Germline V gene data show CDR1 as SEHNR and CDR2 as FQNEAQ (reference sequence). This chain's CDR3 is CASSRRSRGGDTQYF. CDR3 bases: TGTGCCAGCAGCCGCCGGTCGCGGGGGGGAGATACGCAGTATTTT.

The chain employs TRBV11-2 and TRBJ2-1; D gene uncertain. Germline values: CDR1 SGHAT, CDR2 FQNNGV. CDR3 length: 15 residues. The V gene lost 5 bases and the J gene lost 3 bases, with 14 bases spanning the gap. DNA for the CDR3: TGTGCCAGCAGCCCTGTAGCCGTTCTCTACAATGAGCAGTTCTTC. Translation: CASSPVAVLYNEQFF.

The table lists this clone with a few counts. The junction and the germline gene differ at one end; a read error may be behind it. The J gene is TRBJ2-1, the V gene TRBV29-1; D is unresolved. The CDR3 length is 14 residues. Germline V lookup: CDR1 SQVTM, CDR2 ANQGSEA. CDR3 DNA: TGCAGCGTGAGGCCGGTAATCTCCCACAATGAGCAGTTCTTC. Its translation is CSVRPVISHNEQFF.

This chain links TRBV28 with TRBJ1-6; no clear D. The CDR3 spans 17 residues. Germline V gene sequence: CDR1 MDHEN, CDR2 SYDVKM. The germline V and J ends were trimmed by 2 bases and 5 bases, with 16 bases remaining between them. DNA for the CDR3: TGTGCCAGCAGTTTAGTGGCCGGTGAAACAGATAATTCACCCCTCCACTTT. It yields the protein CASSLVAGETDNSPLHF. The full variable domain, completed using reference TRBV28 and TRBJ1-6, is DVKVTQSSRYLVKRTGEKVFLECVQDMDHENMFWYRQDPGLGLRLIYFSYDVKMKEKGDIPEGYSVSREKKERFSLILESASTNQTSMYLCASSLVAGETDNSPLHFGNGTRLTVT.